The 3 T cell receptor beta chains below all came from one sample that was sequenced in a study of OX40 agonist ivuxolimab in advanced cancers. Library method: the immunoSEQ multiplex PCR assay. The clones in this table, taken by TCRdb from immuneACCESS, are in-frame only. Not every clone is retained; where verified, under half of the shortfall comes from an unresolved V gene, and the cause of the rest is unknown. This sample has about 60,000 clones in its table, and about 94% of those were observed once. The ten biggest clones cover roughly 19% of the sample. Specimen: CD4+ or CD8+ T cells sorted from blood, collected in a trial of the OX40 agonist ivuxolimab. Source of these receptors: an adult with an advanced solid tumor such as melanoma, head and neck, liver or kidney cancer.

This sequence joins TRBV6-1 and TRBJ2-7; D is ambiguous. The CDR3 loop spans 13 amino acids. The germline V gene encodes CDR1 MNHNS and CDR2 SASEGT. Trimming took off 2 bases at V and 2 bases at J, with 7 bases between the two ends. CDR3 in DNA: TGTGCCAGCAGTGAAAGGGCGACCTACGAGCAGTACTTC. It translates to CASSERATYEQYF.

This clone was observed once. The gene calls are TRBV25-1 and TRBJ2-7, with a weak D call TRBD2 (5 bases). The CDR3 length is 18 residues. The V end lost 4 bases, the J end lost 5 bases, and 27 bases lay between the germline ends. Germline V gene lookup returns CDR1 MGHDK and CDR2 SYGVNS. CDR3 amino acids: CASSAKVVLGKQPDEQYF. As DNA, the CDR3 is TGTGCCAGCAGTGCAAAGGTGGTACTCGGGAAACAACCCGACGAGCAGTACTTC.

The J gene is TRBJ1-5, the V gene TRBV6-4; TRBD1 aligns across 7 bases. Trimming took 3 bases from V and 7 from J; bases not matched to a gene: 6. There are 14 residues in the CDR3. CDR1 and CDR2 (germline): MRHNA, SNTAGT. The CDR3 sequence: CASSESGGRQPQHF. The CDR3 DNA reads as TGTGCCAGCAGTGAGTCAGGGGGTAGGCAGCCCCAGCATTTT.